This is a list of T cell receptor beta chains from one sample in a study of CD8+CD57+ T cells in acquired aplastic anemia. TCRdb independently ran MiXCR on the reads; one entry per CDR3 protein. This sample has 180,000 or so distinct CDR3 sequences; approximately 49% occur once, and the top ten carry 2.9%. Sequenced input: sorted CD4+, CD8+, or CD8+CD57+ T cells (not recorded which) from PBMCs. The receptor set was obtained from a human donor in good health. The conserved cysteine and the conserved F or W are not part of the CDR3 here.

v_gene,j_gene,CDR3aa
TRBV15,TRBJ1-2,ATSRDEPRQGGYT
TRBV5-1,TRBJ2-1,ASSLVQGEYNEQF
TRBV13,TRBJ2-1,ASSYGLGGTAYNEQF
TRBV24-1,TRBJ1-1,ATSDPGRGGRTEAF
TRBV20-1,TRBJ1-1,SARKWTGNTEAF
TRBV5-1,TRBJ2-1,ASSLNSGTGINEQF
TRBV30,TRBJ1-1,AWSPGRGGAF
TRBV20-1,.,SARDRLAGLSRTQY
TRBV5-6,TRBJ2-7,ASSELAASYEQY
TRBV20-1,TRBJ1-1,SAKPLGTVNTEAF
TRBV27,TRBJ2-7,ASKPGQANSYEQY
TRBV20-1,TRBJ2-1,SAREKKTYNEQF
TRBV6-2/TRBV6-3,TRBJ1-1,ASSYVGLGTEAF
TRBV6-4,TRBJ2-7,ASSDEGTSGNVYEQY
TRBV9,TRBJ2-1,ASSVDGDEQF
TRBV3-1,TRBJ2-1,ASSQVSGTRGF
TRBV30,TRBJ1-2,AWSVGRQRGYT
TRBV10-1,TRBJ2-5,ATSQGIQETQY
TRBV7-2,TRBJ2-3,ASSLGLAGARDTQY
TRBV5-4,TRBJ2-5,ASGDQETQY
TRBV25-1,TRBJ1-1,ASSERGAVTEAF
TRBV5-1,TRBJ1-4,ASSSGDREAEKLF
TRBV12-3/TRBV12-4,TRBJ1-2,ASTHSGTGLGYT
TRBV20-1,TRBJ2-2,SAQMAPSPSGELF
TRBV12-3/TRBV12-4,TRBJ1-1,ASMIGADTEAF
TRBV19,TRBJ1-2,ASRTGSHGYT
TRBV11-2,TRBJ2-7,ASREIAGGTYEQY
TRBV5-1,TRBJ2-2,ASSPMTSYSGELF
TRBV7-9,TRBJ2-4,ASSAGHMDQY
TRBV7-2,TRBJ2-1,ASSLRVQGYNEQF
TRBV3-1,TRBJ1-2,ASSHRVGYGYT
TRBV29-1,TRBJ2-7,SVEEGAGKGGEQY
TRBV20-1,TRBJ2-7,SASWLGRHEQY
TRBV24-1,TRBJ2-3,ATSERQGGTDTQY
TRBV12-3/TRBV12-4,TRBJ2-7,ASSSQQGSEQY
TRBV11-2,TRBJ1-4,ASSQAVLNEKLF
TRBV29-1,TRBJ1-1,SVDGTAMNAESF
TRBV7-9,TRBJ2-5,ASSFSQGEVETQY
TRBV25-1,TRBJ2-2,ASSMGGVHTSNTGELF
TRBV29-1,TRBJ1-2,SAITGIYT
TRBV15,TRBJ1-2,ATSRDRGFYGYT
TRBV11-2,TRBJ1-6,ASSLLPQVDYSPLH
TRBV10-3,TRBJ1-1,AISESRGGKGPEAF
TRBV7-8,TRBJ2-7,ASTGTGAVAGSYEQY
TRBV19,TRBJ2-1,ASSKTSSYNEQF
TRBV10-3,TRBJ2-7,AIARGLEQY
TRBV10-3,TRBJ1-2,AISGTVSSGYT
TRBV24-1,TRBJ2-1,AASDSEASSYNEQF
TRBV20-1,TRBJ1-1,SARGGHLNTEAF
TRBV11-2,TRBJ2-7,VSSLVATGSYEQY
TRBV15,TRBJ2-1,ATSGDGGEYNEQF
TRBV6-1,TRBJ2-7,ASSENTEGGNEQY
TRBV20-1,TRBJ2-3,SASFGGRGGTQY